This TCR beta chain stems from a study of OX40 agonist ivuxolimab in advanced cancers. In the study overall: Among those enrolled, mean age was around 55 years (range about 23 to 85) and about 81% were male.

The CDR3 has 13 residues. Germline V gene data show CDR1 as SNHLY and CDR2 as FYNNEI. Trimming took 4 bases from V and 4 from J, leaving 9 bases between them. Measured with immunoSEQ multiplex PCR; TCRdb has only the in-frame clones, and not every one. This table has 52,000 or so clones, 85% appearing once. The V and J genes are TRBV2 and TRBJ2-3; a possible D gene is TRBD1 (5 bases). The source was CD4+ or CD8+ T cells sorted from blood, collected in a trial of the OX40 agonist ivuxolimab. This TCR was sampled from an adult with an advanced solid tumor such as melanoma, head and neck, liver or kidney cancer. The CDR3 region is CASSGEGADTQYF. CDR3 nucleotides: TGTGCCAGCAGTGGGGAAGGGGCAGATACGCAGTATTTT.